These 23 T cell receptor beta chains were all obtained from the same sample, sequenced in a study of technical replicates of blood from a few donors (dated by TCRdb to about 2017). Library preparation employed the immunoSEQ multiplex PCR assay. Entries here come from immuneACCESS through TCRdb and include only in-frame sequences with V and J called. Some clones fail to appear in such tables; in the studies checked, an unresolved V gene covers under half of the shortfall, and the cause of the remainder is unknown. The sample data list around 84,000 clones, and approximately 90% of these were observed just once. Around 0.25% of the sample goes to the ten largest clones. Input material: T cells isolated from PBMCs. The receptors derive from a human donor in good health.

There are a few counts of this clone. The chain employs TRBV27 and TRBJ2-3; TRBD1 might be the D (6 bases). Germline CDR1 MNHEY, CDR2 SMNVEV (reference sequence). The CDR3 runs 15 residues. Trimming cost V 1 base and J 0 bases, with 8 bases left between them. The DNA of the CDR3 is TGTGCCAGCAGTTTATGGGGGCCTAGCACAGATACGCAGTATTTT. As protein: CASSLWGPSTDTQYF.

The chain joins TRBV18 to TRBJ2-6; perhaps TRBD1 as D (6 bases). Germline values: CDR1 KGHSH, CDR2 LQKENI. The germline V and J ends were trimmed by 4 bases and 0 bases, with 13 bases remaining between them. The CDR3 length is 17 residues. The CDR3 reads CASSRQGSPSGANVLTF. DNA for the CDR3: TGTGCCAGCTCACGTCAGGGGTCCCCCTCTGGGGCCAACGTCCTGACTTTC.

The chain has TRBV5-8 and TRBJ1-1, with D possibly being TRBD1 (6 bases). The CDR3 contains 17 residues. CDR1 SGHTS and CDR2 YDEGEE come from the germline V gene. V lost 6 bases, J lost 0 bases, and 21 bases lay in between. CDR3 loop: CASTGNTGSGMNTEAFF. The DNA of the CDR3 is TGTGCCAGCACGGGTAATACAGGGTCGGGGATGAACACTGAAGCTTTCTTT.

The rearrangement links TRBV27 to TRBJ1-2, with TRBD1 matching 8 bases. Per the germline V gene, CDR1 is MNHEY and CDR2 is SMNVEV (reference sequence). The CDR3 runs to 14 residues. Germline trimming cut 4 bases from V and 6 bases from J; bases unmatched to any gene: 7. CDR3 residues: CASSSRQGLNGYTF. The DNA for the CDR3 is TGTGCCAGCAGTTCCAGACAGGGGTTGAATGGCTACACCTTC.

The chain links TRBV5-6 to TRBJ1-2; 7 bases align to TRBD1. Germline V lookup: CDR1 SGHDT, CDR2 YYEEEE. With 6 bases clipped from V and 4 bases from J, the junction kept 9 bases outside the gene matches. The CDR3 loop spans 14 amino acids. CDR3 residues: CASITKDRTYGYTF. In DNA form, the CDR3 reads TGTGCCAGCATCACAAAGGACAGGACCTATGGCTACACCTTC.

This chain connects TRBV7-3 to TRBJ1-3; 9 bases align to TRBD1. CDR1 is SGHTA and CDR2 is FQGTGA in the germline V gene. Trimming removed 5 bases from V and 0 bases from J; junction bases left unmatched: 11. The CDR3 is 18 residues long. This CDR3 reads CASSVTGTGIYSGNTIYF. Here the CDR3 DNA reads TGTGCCAGCAGCGTGACCGGGACAGGGATATACTCTGGAAACACCATATATTTT.

The chain has TRBV7-6 and TRBJ1-3, with a possible D match to TRBD1 (6 bases). Trimming stripped 2 bases from V and 2 bases from J, with 16 bases between. The CDR3 loop spans 17 amino acids. In germline, CDR1 is SGHVS, CDR2 FNYEAQ. CDR3 bases: TGTGCCAGCAGCTTATTCACAGGGTTGGGGCCTGGAAACACCATATATTTT. It codes for CASSLFTGLGPGNTIYF. Based on the CDR3 plus reference TRBV7-6 and TRBJ1-3, the full variable domain is GAGVSQSPRYKVTKRGQDVALRCDPISGHVSLYWYRQALGQGPEFLTYFNYEAQQDKSGLPNDRFSAERPEGSISTLTIQRTEQRDSAMYRCASSLFTGLGPGNTIYFGEGSWLTVV.

The V and J genes are TRBV28 and TRBJ2-1; 7 bases align to TRBD2. The CDR3 is made up of 16 amino acids. Germline V gene data show CDR1 as MDHEN and CDR2 as SYDVKM. V shed 6 bases and J 0 bases; nucleotides not matched to a gene: 8. The CDR3, as DNA: TGTGCCAGCAGCCCCACTAGCGTACTCTCCTACAATGAGCAGTTCTTC. It codes for CASSPTSVLSYNEQFF.

The CDR3 sequence: CSVGAGQGGYGYTF. As DNA, the CDR3 is TGCAGCGTTGGGGCGGGACAGGGGGGTTATGGCTACACCTTC. The chain links TRBV29-1 to TRBJ1-2; 11 bases are shared with TRBD1. Germline V lookup: CDR1 SQVTM, CDR2 ANQGSEA. The CDR3 consists of 14 residues. With 4 bases clipped from V and 5 bases from J, the junction kept 6 bases outside the gene matches.

The genes are TRBV10-3 and TRBJ2-1, with D unresolved. Trimming took 6 bases from V and 8 from J, leaving 8 bases between them. The CDR3 has 11 residues. Germline V CDR1 and CDR2: ENHRY, SYGVKD. The DNA for the CDR3 is TGTGCCATCAGGCGGAATGATGAGCAGTTCTTC. Protein: CAIRRNDEQFF.

The chain is built from TRBV4-2 and TRBJ2-7; 9 bases line up with TRBD1. This CDR3 is built from 15 residues. Germline V gene sequence: CDR1 LGHNA, CDR2 YNFKEQ. V lost 4 bases and J lost 2; bases outside the gene matches: 6. CDR3 residues: CASSPTGTGTYEQYF. The CDR3 bases are TGTGCCAGCAGCCCAACTGGGACAGGGACCTACGAGCAGTACTTC.

V gene TRBV19 combines with J gene TRBJ1-5; perhaps TRBD1 as D (6 bases). Germline CDR1 is LNHDA and CDR2 is SQIVND (reference sequence). Trimming took off 7 bases at V and 0 bases at J, with 13 bases between the two ends. The CDR3 runs to 15 residues. The CDR3 is CASTQGRYSNQPQHF. CDR3 sequence (DNA): TGTGCCAGTACCCAGGGGCGGTATAGCAATCAGCCCCAGCATTTT.

The rearrangement joins TRBV6-5 to TRBJ1-2; perhaps TRBD1 as D (6 bases). The CDR3 is 13 amino acids. Germline V gene sequence: CDR1 MNHEY, CDR2 SVGAGI. Between the trimmed V and J ends, which lost 2 bases and 8 bases, there was a span of 12 bases. CDR3 region: CASSYSTGSGYTF. The CDR3 DNA reads as TGTGCCAGCAGTTACAGTACAGGGAGCGGCTACACCTTC.

V gene TRBV27 combines with J gene TRBJ2-7, with 10 bases lining up with TRBD2. The CDR3 is made up of 15 amino acids. V lost 2 bases, J lost 5 bases, and 6 bases stayed unmatched. Per germline, CDR1 MNHEY and CDR2 SMNVEV (reference sequence). CDR3 nucleotide sequence: TGTGCCAGCAGTTTACGTCTAGCGGGAGTAAACGAGCAGTACTTC. Its translation: CASSLRLAGVNEQYF.

This chain links TRBV5-4 with TRBJ2-7; D is possibly TRBD1 (5 bases). V lost 3 bases and J 0 bases, leaving 10 bases between the germline ends. The CDR3 has 14 amino acids. Germline CDR1 and CDR2: SGHNT and YYREEE (reference sequence). The CDR3 sequence: CASSYRGASYEQYF. The CDR3 coding sequence is TGTGCCAGCAGCTATAGGGGCGCCTCCTACGAGCAGTACTTC.

Concerning this clone itself: This sample includes further DNA sequences coding for the same CDR3. This rearrangement joins TRBV28 to TRBJ1-1; the D is unclear. The germline V gene encodes CDR1 MDHEN and CDR2 SYDVKM. V lost 3 bases and J 1 base, leaving 6 bases between the germline ends. The CDR3 length is 13 residues. The CDR3 is CASSFRENTEAFF. The CDR3 nucleotides are TGTGCCAGCAGTTTCCGGGAGAACACTGAAGCTTTCTTT.

The chain links TRBV10-3 to TRBJ1-2, with a tentative D call TRBD1 (5 bases). Trimming took off 10 bases at V and 6 bases at J, with 15 bases between the two ends. This CDR3 spans 12 amino acids. Germline values: CDR1 ENHRY, CDR2 SYGVKD. CDR3 nucleotide sequence: TGTGCCACGGGCAGGGTGGGCGATGGCTACACCTTC. It is translated as CATGRVGDGYTF.

The chain joins TRBV27 to TRBJ1-4, with TRBD1 matching 7 bases. V lost 8 bases, J lost 5 bases, and 5 bases stayed unmatched. This CDR3 spans 13 amino acids. CDR1 and CDR2 from the germline V gene are MNHEY and SMNVEV (reference sequence). This CDR3 is CASAGTDNEKLFF. DNA of the CDR3: TGTGCCAGCGCCGGGACAGACAATGAAAAACTGTTTTTT.

The chain has TRBV29-1 and TRBJ2-7; D perhaps matches TRBD2 (5 bases). The CDR3 covers 13 residues. Germline CDR1 reads SQVTM; CDR2 reads ANQGSEA. Trimming stripped 0 bases from V and 2 bases from J, with 8 bases between. CDR3 sequence: CSVEEAAPYEQYF. CDR3 in DNA: TGCAGCGTTGAAGAAGCGGCTCCCTACGAGCAGTACTTC.

This chain uses TRBV27 with TRBJ2-5; TRBD1 agrees at 7 bases. Germline V CDR1 and CDR2: MNHEY, SMNVEV (reference sequence). This CDR3 spans 14 amino acids. V lost 5 bases and J lost 2; bases outside the gene matches: 5. DNA of the CDR3: TGTGCCAGCAGTAAGGGGACAGCTCAAGAGACCCAGTACTTC. This translates into CASSKGTAQETQYF.

The chain couples TRBV19 to TRBJ1-1; tentative D call: TRBD1 (6 bases). The germline V gene encodes CDR1 LNHDA and CDR2 SQIVND (reference sequence). The CDR3 is made up of 12 amino acids. CDR3 nucleotides: TGTTCTACGGGGGGGCGGAACACTGAAGCTTTCTTT. This codes for CSTGGRNTEAFF.

This chain links TRBV4-1 with TRBJ2-7, with a possible D match to TRBD2 (5 bases). This CDR3 region has 15 residues. V dropped 2 bases and J dropped 4 bases, with 15 bases sitting between them. CDR1 is MGHRA and CDR2 is YSYEKL in the germline V gene. The CDR3 bases are TGCGCCAGCAGCCAAATGGGAGTGAGGGATTACGAGCAGTACTTC. It translates to CASSQMGVRDYEQYF.

The rearrangement joins TRBV10-2 to TRBJ2-5; D gene uncertain. This CDR3 region has 16 residues. Germline CDR1 WSHSY, CDR2 SAAADI. V was pared by 10 bases and J by 5 bases, with 26 bases between. Here the CDR3 reads CATSTVEKLEVETQYF. The DNA of the CDR3 is TGCGCCACGTCAACCGTAGAGAAATTAGAGGTTGAGACCCAGTACTTC.